Following are 10 T cell receptor beta chains from one sample sequenced in a study of blood T cell repertoires in COVID-19 (TCRdb year 2020). The method behind the library was the immunoSEQ multiplex PCR assay. The clones in this table, taken by TCRdb from immuneACCESS, are in-frame only. Not every clone is retained; where verified, under half of the shortfall comes from an unresolved V gene, and the cause of the rest is unknown. The sample has 160,000 or so clones on record, 86% of them singletons. The ten largest clonotypes hold roughly 4% of the sample. The material sequenced was peripheral blood. Receptor source: a woman in her seventies with acute or convalescent COVID-19.

This clone was counted once. This chain joins TRBV3-1 (or the pseudogene TRBV3-2) and TRBJ2-7, with D possibly matching TRBD2 (5 bases). CDR1 and CDR2 (germline): LGHDT, YNNKEL (reference sequence). The V and J ends lost 3 bases and 1 base respectively, with 10 bases between them. This CDR3 is built from 14 residues. CDR3 sequence: CASSQQPGSYEQYF. CDR3 nucleotide sequence: TGTGCCAGCAGCCAGCAGCCGGGATCCTACGAGCAGTACTTC.

V is TRBV4-3 and J is TRBJ2-3; 7 bases agree with TRBD1. Germline-derived CDR1 and CDR2 are LGHNA and YSLEER. The CDR3 is 18 residues long. The V gene end was trimmed by 0 bases and the J gene end by 1 base; junction bases not matched to a gene: 10. CDR3 DNA sequence: TGCGCCAGCAGCCAAGATTTGTTCGCTGGACAGGGCACAGATACGCAGTATTTT. Translating gives CASSQDLFAGQGTDTQYF.

The CDR3 protein is CASSSILSYEQYF. The CDR3 nucleotides read TGTGCCAGCAGTTCGATTCTGAGCTACGAGCAGTACTTC. The gene calls are TRBV12-3 or TRBV12-4 and TRBJ2-7, with D uncertain. The ends were cut back, 4 bases at V and 3 bases at J, with 10 bases in the middle. The CDR3 sequence is 13 residues long.

The CDR3 nucleotides are TGTGCCAGCAGTTACTCGACTCGGACAAGGACCTACGAGCAGTACTTC. This codes for CASSYSTRTRTYEQYF. This chain joins TRBV6-2 or TRBV6-3 and TRBJ2-7; D possibly corresponds to TRBD1 (5 bases). The CDR3 loop spans 16 amino acids. CDR1 and CDR2 from the germline V gene are MNHEY and SVGEGT. Trimming pared 0 bases from V and 2 bases from J, leaving 14 bases between.

The chain employs TRBV2 and TRBJ2-3; TRBD2 aligns across 10 bases. V lost 6 bases to trimming and J lost 3 bases; unmatched junction nucleotides: 6. The CDR3 spans 15 residues. Germline V gene data show CDR1 as SNHLY and CDR2 as FYNNEI. DNA of the CDR3: TGTGCCAGCAGGAAAGCGGGGGGGAAGACAGATACGCAGTATTTT. Protein product: CASRKAGGKTDTQYF.

The genes are TRBV2 and TRBJ1-2; no firm D call. V gave up 8 bases and J gave up 0 bases, with 7 bases separating them. CDR3 length: 12 residues. Germline CDR1 is SNHLY and CDR2 is FYNNEI. The CDR3 loop is CASEQANYGYTF. CDR3 sequence (DNA): TGTGCCAGCGAACAAGCTAACTATGGCTACACCTTC. The full variable domain, with the rest looked up from reference TRBV2 and TRBJ1-2, is EPEVTQTPSHQVTQMGQEVILRCVPISNHLYFYWYRQILGQKVEFLVSFYNNEISEKSEIFDDQFSVERPDGSNFTLKIRSTKLEDSAMYFCASEQANYGYTFGSGTRLTVV.

V is TRBV14 and J is TRBJ1-1, with TRBD1 matching over 8 bases. CDR1 SGHDN and CDR2 FVKESK come from the germline V gene. J lost 2 bases, V lost 4 bases, and 3 bases had no gene match. The CDR3 is 14 residues long. The CDR3 region has the DNA TGTGCCAGCAGCCTCGGACAGGGCAACACTGAAGCTTTCTTT. As protein: CASSLGQGNTEAFF.

This clone came up a few times. The chain has TRBV7-8 and TRBJ2-3; 10 bases are a match to TRBD1. The germline gives CDR1 SGHVS, CDR2 FQNEAQ. The CDR3 loop spans 16 amino acids. The V and J ends lost 6 bases and 3 bases, in that order; junction bases with no gene match: 9. Here the CDR3 reads CASRRGTGVATDTQYF. DNA of the CDR3: TGTGCCAGCAGACGTGGGACAGGGGTTGCGACAGATACGCAGTATTTT.

Worth noting for this clone: The junction departs from the called germline gene at one end, perhaps through a read error. This chain links TRBV7-9 with TRBJ1-1; D possibly corresponds to TRBD1 (5 bases). The CDR3 consists of 12 residues. In germline, CDR1 is SEHNR, CDR2 FQNEAQ (reference sequence). The CDR3: CASSPRDREPAF. In nucleotides, the CDR3 is TGTGCCAGCAGCCCTAGGGACCGGGAGCCGGCCTTT.

The V call is TRBV16, the J call TRBJ1-2; 7 bases are a match to TRBD1. The germline CDR1 and CDR2 sequences are KGHSY and FQNENV. CDR3 length equals 14 residues. V lost 1 base and J lost 3; bases outside the gene matches: 2. The CDR3 DNA sequence: TGTGCCAGCAGCCAATGGGACAGAGACTATGGCTACACCTTC. This translates into CASSQWDRDYGYTF.